The source of this T cell receptor (beta chain) is a study of response to subunit inactivated influenza vaccine. In this sample, this clonotype turned up a few times. The germline V and J ends were trimmed by 4 bases and 3 bases, with 9 bases remaining between them. The CDR3 runs 13 residues. CDR1 is MNHNS, CDR2 SASEGT, per germline. From the RT-PCR reads, TCRdb called clonotypes with MiXCR, one entry per CDR3 protein. Here the sample spans roughly 540,000 distinct CDR3 sequences, around a quarter being singletons. The same sample was also used in a study of T cells expressing NK-cell markers. Per that study: In generating TCR beta cDNA, 5'RACE template switching with UMIs was used. Sequencing of TCR beta repertoires drew on sorted CD3+CD56+NKG2C+, CD3+CD56+NKG2C- and CD3+CD56-NKG2C+ T cells. The authors sequenced eight donors, of whom seven were HCMV-seropositive and one was seronegative. Sorting in several experiments was restricted by an anti-gamma-delta TCR antibody to alpha-beta TCR T cells. Of the CD8+ T cell pool in several donors, roughly 1.0-7.5% was accounted for by dominant NKG2C+ clonotypes.

The chain combines TRBV6-1 with TRBJ1-2; D unresolved. The source was CD4+ T cells sorted from PBMCs, collected 11 to 12 days after vaccination. The clonotype comes from a man aged 45 to 65 who received an inactivated influenza vaccine. The CDR3 is CASSAQPDYGYTF. CDR3 DNA: TGTGCCAGCAGTGCACAGCCTGACTATGGCTACACCTTC.